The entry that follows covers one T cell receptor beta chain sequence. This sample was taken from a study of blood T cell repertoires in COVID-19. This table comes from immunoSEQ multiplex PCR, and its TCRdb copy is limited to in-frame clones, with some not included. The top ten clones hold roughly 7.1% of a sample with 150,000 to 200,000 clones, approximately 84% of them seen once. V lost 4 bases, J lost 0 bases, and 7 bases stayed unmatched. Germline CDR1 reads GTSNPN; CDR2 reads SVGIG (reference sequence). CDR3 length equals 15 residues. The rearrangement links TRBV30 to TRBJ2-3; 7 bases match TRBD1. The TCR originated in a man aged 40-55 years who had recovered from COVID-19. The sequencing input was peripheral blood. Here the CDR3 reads CAWTTGVYSTDTQYF. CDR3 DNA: TGTGCCTGGACCACAGGGGTCTATAGCACAGATACGCAGTATTTT.